What follows is one TCR beta chain and its context. The CDR3 sequence is 11 residues long. Germline V lookup: CDR1 MNHNY, CDR2 SVGAGI (reference sequence). V was clipped by 6 bases and J by 10 bases; unmatched bases: 4. The sequenced template was cDNA made from the entire isolated RNA. Assay: immunoSEQ multiplex PCR; the TCRdb copy retains only in-frame clones and omits some. Of about 240,000 clones listed, 25% to 35% are singletons. The data derive from a study of beta chain features in type 1 diabetes. V and J are TRBV6-6 and TRBJ1-1; TRBD1 matches at 8 bases. Material for sequencing was central memory CD4+ T cells from blood. The sequence was collected from a man aged 25-40 years in good health. CDR3: CASRDTGGAFF. The CDR3, as DNA: TGTGCCAGCAGAGATACAGGGGGAGCTTTCTTT.